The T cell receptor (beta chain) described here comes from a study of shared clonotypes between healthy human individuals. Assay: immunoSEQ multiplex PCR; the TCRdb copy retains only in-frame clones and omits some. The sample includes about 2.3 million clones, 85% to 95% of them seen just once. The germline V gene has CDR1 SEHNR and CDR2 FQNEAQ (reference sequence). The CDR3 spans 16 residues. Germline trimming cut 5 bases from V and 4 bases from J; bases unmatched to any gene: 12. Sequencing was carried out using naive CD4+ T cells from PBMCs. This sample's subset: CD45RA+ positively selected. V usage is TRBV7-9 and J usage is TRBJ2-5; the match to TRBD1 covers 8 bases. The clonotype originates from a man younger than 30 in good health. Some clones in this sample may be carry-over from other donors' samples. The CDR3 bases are TGTGCCAGCAGCCTAAGAACTACAGGGGGGATAGAGACCCAGTACTTC. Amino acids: CASSLRTTGGIETQYF.